Given below is one T cell receptor (beta chain) in context. The antigen this receptor binds is unknown. Base quality data are lacking; no much larger clone is found one base away. The data belong to a study of blood T cell repertoires in COVID-19 (TCRdb year 2020). At the level of the whole study: The collaborator samples originated in the United States, Italy and Spain and spanned the acute and convalescent phases of COVID-19. The material from the prospective study consisted of cDNA or gDNA derived from T cells, B-cell-depleted T cells, or PBMCs. The dataset comprised deeply sampled blood TCRbeta repertoires from subjects exposed to, actively infected with, or recovered from COVID-19. The repertoires were released in a freely available public database intended as a resource for research on the immune response to SARS-CoV-2. Samples were obtained from the ongoing ImmuneRACE study (first 160 participants) and from roughly 1,300 subjects provided by 6 global collaborators. The sample metadata nearly always contained a de-identified subject ID, COVID-19 status, age in years and sex. Where HLA class I and class II types were available, the types were taken from metadata supplied by the sample provider, not from assay-based typing. General conclusions and limits of the study: The quantity of clinical and demographic metadata differed by source and by participant and was supplied without curation.

The collaborating institutions used their own protocols to collect whole blood in K2EDTA tubes. Collaborator samples were shipped for TCRbeta analysis as frozen whole blood, isolated PBMCs, or DNA extracted from either sample type. The junction shows trimming of 3 bases on V and 6 bases on J, and the gene matches do not reach 8 bases of it. The CDR3 numbers 15 residues from cysteine through phenylalanine. Kept here is only the CDR3 DNA, which spans 45 bases and is read in frame from base 1. Taken from the germline V gene (reference sequence), the CDR1 and CDR2 loops are SEHNR and FQNEAQ. TCRbeta CDR3 regions were amplified from genomic DNA by means of the immunoSEQ Assay, a bias-controlled multiplex PCR. In the paper's pipeline: Nucleated cell counts per sample were estimated from amplification of reference gene primers within the assay. Sequence reads were collapsed and filtered to measure the absolute abundance of every unique TCRbeta CDR3 rearrangement. For each sample, productive Simpson clonality was calculated as the square root of Simpson's diversity index over productive rearrangements. TCRdb retrieved this table from immuneACCESS and kept in-frame rearrangements only. Not all clones are present; in checked studies, unresolved V genes account for under half, and no reason is known for the remainder. V and J calls and clone size follow that table, whereas D and trimming were derived from the DNA. The sample table shows about 210,000 clones, and 84% are seen once. Of the sample, around 7.3% falls within the top ten clones.

The clonotype was recovered from a woman between 50 and 59 years old with active or convalescent COVID-19. What was sequenced was peripheral blood. Recombination connected TRBV7-9 to TRBJ2-5, with 9 bases aligning to TRBD2. The nucleotides read TGTGCCAGCAGCTTTGCACTAGCGGGTCTACAGACCCAGTACTTC. Its protein reads: CASSFALAGLQTQYF.